Detailed here is one T cell receptor (beta chain). This clonotype has just a few counts. The specificity of this receptor is unknown. No much larger clonotype is one base removed from it; base qualities were not supplied. This sample was included in a study of T cells after yellow fever vaccination (dated by TCRdb to the late 2010s). Context from the whole study: The SMART-Seq v4 Ultra Low Input RNA kit was used to prepare libraries from fractions with low cell numbers. Blood samples were taken at several timepoints before and after primary and secondary immunization, and bulk PBMC replicates and cell subsets were isolated. Two healthy male donors, one aged 18 to 30 and one aged 30 to 39 years, were included in the cohort. To track T-cell clones before and after primary and booster YFV17D yellow fever vaccination, bulk TCR alpha and beta repertoires were sequenced longitudinally. Summary of the overall study and its limitations: Because only a couple of donors were included in the study, the extent to which the findings can be generalized is limited. A small fraction of clonotypes showed up in both the CD4 and CD8 compartments, probably as a result of convergent recombination. Compared with the primary T-cell response, the secondary T-cell response was weaker but faster, peaking on day 5 rather than day 15. After the booster, most clones that had expanded after primary vaccination were detected again (around 96% of CD4 and around nine tenths of CD8), suggesting broad maintenance of memory. Computational filtering was needed because FACS-sorted repertoires could contain abundant contaminating clonotypes from the bulk population.

These reads were obtained on an Illumina NovaSeq 6000. TCR cDNA was synthesized by 5'RACE template switching, through which a universal primer site and unique molecular identifiers were introduced. Priming of cDNA synthesis was performed from both the TCR alpha and TCR beta constant segments. Two PCR steps were used to amplify libraries, with sample barcodes and sequencing adapters being added in the second step. Sequencing of libraries was done on Illumina HiSeq 2500 (2x100 bp) or NovaSeq (2x150 bp). In the paper's pipeline: MIGEC was used to demultiplex reads and collapse the reads into UMI consensus sequences, and MiXCR was used for V(D)J alignment. Vaccine-responding clonotypes were identified with edgeR using replicate PBMC samples, with FDR below 0.01 and a log2 fold change above 5 up to day 15 being required. Bulk clonotypes were assigned CD4 or CD8 identity according to which sequenced CD4 or CD8 repertoire held them at higher abundance. TCRdb handled the public reads itself, with Q25 trimming in fastp and clone calling in MiXCR, and kept productive beta chains. A single entry per CDR3 protein holds the most common genes and DNA from its merged rows. V and J calls and clone size were set by TCRdb, not the authors. This sample has about 340,000 distinct CDR3 sequences in its table, and 3% to 4.5% of those were observed once. The top ten constitute 20% to 25% of the sample.

According to the study, the label for this sample's treatment or condition signals: live attenuated yellow fever vaccine strain. At each blood-draw timepoint, two biological replicates of bulk PBMCs were collected. A standard Ficoll-Paque protocol was used to isolate PBMCs from peripheral blood. TriZol was used to extract RNA from bulk PBMCs, from CD4 and CD8 fractions, and from dextramer-positive and dextramer-negative fractions. The sample in question was PBMCs, obtained 5 days after the yellow fever booster vaccination. This sequence was found in a man between 18 and 29 years old who received the YFV17D yellow fever vaccine.

The CDR3 protein: CASSPTPGRDYGYTF. The DNA sequence is given as TGTGCCAGCTCACCCACACCGGGACGGGACTATGGCTACACCTTC. The chain is encoded by TRBV18 joined to TRBJ1-2, with a tentative D gene TRBD1 over 5 matching bases. Inclusive of the bounding cysteine and phenylalanine, the CDR3 is 15 residues long. Solely the CDR3 DNA is kept, with 45 bases framed from the first base. V drops 3 bases and J drops 3 bases, leaving 14 bases in between. CDR1 KGHSH and CDR2 LQKENI are derived from the germline V gene. With the portions outside the CDR3 filled from the reference TRBV18 and TRBJ1-2 genes, the complete variable region becomes NAGVMQNPRHLVRRRGQEARLRCSPMKGHSHVYWYRQLPEEGLKFMVYLQKENIIDESGMPKERFSAEFPKEGPSILRIQQVVRGDSAAYFCASSPTPGRDYGYTFGSGTRLTVV.